The clone carrying this T cell receptor beta chain was counted a single time. This sample was included in a study of shared clonotypes between healthy human individuals. The CDR3 length is 18 residues. Trimming stripped 4 bases from V and 4 bases from J, with 20 bases between. Germline assignment: CDR1 LNHDA and CDR2 SQIVND (reference sequence). Only in-frame clones appear in the TCRdb table, and some are missing; sequencing was by immunoSEQ multiplex PCR. The sample carries 2 million to 3 million clones, more than 85% recorded once. The TCR originated in a man in his late teens or twenties in good health. Some clones in this sample may be carry-over from other donors' samples. The sample taken for sequencing was naive CD4+ T cells from PBMCs. Subset noted: CD45RA+ positively selected. The V gene is TRBV19, the J gene TRBJ2-6, with D possibly matching TRBD2 (6 bases). CDR3 protein: CASSSYSRGVAGANVLTF. The CDR3 DNA sequence: TGTGCCAGTAGTAGTTATTCGCGGGGAGTAGCCGGGGCCAACGTCCTGACTTTC.